The present TCR beta chain was sequenced within a study of T cells in localized non-small cell lung cancer. The assay was immunoSEQ multiplex PCR, and TCRdb's table has in-frame clones only and misses some. The data show under 65,000 clones, 85% to 90% seen once. Study-wide points: Out of the top 100 tumor clones, a median around 60 were seen in adjacent lung. Only one tumor region went through sequencing, so heterogeneity may still be there. An association was observed between higher blood T cell density and longer overall survival. Adjacent uninvolved lung had the highest clonality, suggesting focused antigen responses.

Germline V gene lookup returns CDR1 SQVTM and CDR2 ANQGSEA. V lost 4 bases and J lost 7; bases outside the gene matches: 9. The CDR3 has 14 residues. Worth noting for this clone: Its antigen is undetermined.

The sequence was collected from a man aged 40 to 69 with stage I squamous cell lung carcinoma. The sample here was peripheral blood, taken before any cancer treatment. The chain links TRBV29-1 to TRBJ2-1; 8 bases map to TRBD2. The CDR3 bases are TGCAGCGTTGCAGGCAGCGGGAGAGGTAATGAGCAGTTCTTC. It translates to CSVAGSGRGNEQFF.